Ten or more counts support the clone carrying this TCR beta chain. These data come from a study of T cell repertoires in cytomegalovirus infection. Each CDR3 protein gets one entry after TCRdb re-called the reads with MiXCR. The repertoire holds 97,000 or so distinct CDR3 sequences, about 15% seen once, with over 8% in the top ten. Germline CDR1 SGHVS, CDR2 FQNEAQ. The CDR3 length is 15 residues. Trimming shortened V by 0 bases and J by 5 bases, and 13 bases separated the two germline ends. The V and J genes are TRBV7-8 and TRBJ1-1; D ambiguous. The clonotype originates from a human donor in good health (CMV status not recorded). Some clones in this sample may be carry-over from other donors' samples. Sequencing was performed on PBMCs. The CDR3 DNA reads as TGTGCCAGCAGCTTAGCGTATAAGGAAAAAACTGAAGCTTTCTTT. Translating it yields CASSLAYKEKTEAFF.